Each of the 11 T cell receptor beta chains below was sequenced from the same sample in a study of cytomegalovirus exposure and HLA in healthy donors. This table comes from immunoSEQ multiplex PCR, and its TCRdb copy is limited to in-frame clones, with some not included. The table shows about 56,000 clones, with around 93% occurring only once. Material for sequencing was PBMCs. The origin of the receptors is a young woman in good health and CMV-seropositive.

The chain's CDR3 is CASSPSGRNTEAFF. CDR3 in DNA: TGTGCCAGCAGCCCCTCAGGTCGCAACACTGAAGCTTTCTTT. The chain combines TRBV5-6 with TRBJ1-1; D is unresolved. CDR3 length: 14 amino acids. The germline gives CDR1 SGHDT, CDR2 YYEEEE. The V and J ends lost 4 bases and 2 bases respectively, with 12 bases between them.

The chain recombines TRBV27 with TRBJ1-6, with 7 bases fitting TRBD1. CDR3 length: 16 amino acids. Germline CDR1 is MNHEY and CDR2 is SMNVEV (reference sequence). V lost 11 bases to trimming and J lost 2 bases; unmatched junction nucleotides: 12. The CDR3 DNA reads TGTGCCCGTATTGGAGGGACAGCCACCTATAATTCACCCCTCCACTTT. Translating it yields CARIGGTATYNSPLHF.

The genes are TRBV7-9 and TRBJ2-2, with TRBD1 matching over 10 bases. Germline-derived CDR1 and CDR2 are SEHNR and FQNEAQ (reference sequence). CDR3 length equals 17 residues. The junction had 12 bases not matched to a gene; V was cut back by 5 bases and J by 6 bases. CDR3 bases: TGTGCCAGCAGCCTCCACCTGACAGGGGGCCTCTCCGGGGAGCTGTTTTTT. Protein product: CASSLHLTGGLSGELFF.

V and J are TRBV10-1 and TRBJ2-3; perhaps TRBD1 as D (6 bases). CDR3 size: 14 residues. V was shortened by 5 bases and J by 1 base, with 10 bases between the two germline ends. From germline, CDR1 is WNHNN and CDR2 SYGVQD (reference sequence). The CDR3 DNA sequence: TGCGCCAGCAGTCGGACAGCCCGCACAGATACGCAGTATTTT. Translated: CASSRTARTDTQYF.

This chain connects TRBV13 to TRBJ1-4; D possibly corresponds to TRBD1 (5 bases). Germline V lookup: CDR1 PRHDT, CDR2 FYEKMQ (reference sequence). There are 14 residues in the CDR3. The V end was cut by 4 bases, the J end by 4 bases, with 10 bases between. The CDR3 DNA follows: TGTGCCAGCAGCTCGGACACATATAATGAAAAACTGTTTTTT. Its protein is CASSSDTYNEKLFF.

The chain carries TRBV5-1 and TRBJ1-4; D gene uncertain. Per the germline V gene, CDR1 is SGHRS and CDR2 is YFSETQ. Trimming left V 0 bases short and J 8 bases short, with 11 bases between. The CDR3 extends over 14 amino acids. This CDR3 is CASSLGYGEEKLFF. The CDR3 nucleotides are TGCGCCAGCAGCTTGGGCTATGGGGAGGAAAAACTGTTTTTT.

This chain joins TRBV15 and TRBJ2-1; 9 bases agree with TRBD2. Trimming removed 0 bases from V and 0 bases from J; junction bases left unmatched: 3. The germline V gene has CDR1 LNHNV and CDR2 YYDKDF (reference sequence). The CDR3 covers 17 residues. The CDR3 sequence is CATSRDWRGGSYNEQFF. In nucleotides, the CDR3 is TGTGCCACCAGCAGAGATTGGCGGGGGGGCTCCTACAATGAGCAGTTCTTC.

This chain joins TRBV11-2 and TRBJ1-1; 9 bases fit TRBD1. With V trimmed by 3 bases and J by 11 bases, 10 bases remained unmatched. The CDR3 has 14 amino acids. The germline CDR1 and CDR2 sequences are SGHAT and FQNNGV. The CDR3 sequence: CASSFDRTTGGAFF. In nucleotides, the CDR3 is TGTGCCAGCAGCTTTGACCGCACAACAGGGGGCGCTTTCTTT.

The chain combines TRBV25-1 with TRBJ1-2, with 10 bases matching TRBD1. The CDR3 runs 15 residues. Trimming at V came to 1 base and at J to 2 bases, leaving 1 base not matched to a gene. Germline V gene lookup returns CDR1 MGHDK and CDR2 SYGVNS. CDR3 DNA sequence: TGTGCCAGCAGTGAATGGGACAGGGGCAACTATGGCTACACCTTC. This sequence encodes CASSEWDRGNYGYTF.

Of note for this clone: This sample also contains other DNA sequences that code for the same CDR3. V is TRBV5-1 and J is TRBJ2-5; tentative D call: TRBD1 (5 bases). CDR1 SGHRS and CDR2 YFSETQ come from the germline V gene. Trimming removed 0 bases from V and 5 bases from J, with 11 bases in between. The CDR3 totals 14 residues. This CDR3 is CASSLGQGGETQYF. Here the CDR3 DNA reads TGCGCCAGCAGCTTGGGCCAGGGCGGCGAGACCCAGTACTTC.

This chain links TRBV5-1 with TRBJ2-5; the D gene is possibly TRBD1 (6 bases). This CDR3 contains 18 residues. Trimming took 3 bases from V and 1 from J, leaving 22 bases between them. CDR1 and CDR2 (germline): SGHRS, YFSETQ. CDR3 nucleotide sequence: TGCGCCAGCAGCTCCGGACAGACACAAAGGTCCGTCCAAGAGACCCAGTACTTC. It encodes CASSSGQTQRSVQETQYF.